The table lists the clone carrying this TCR beta chain with many counts. Disease in donors with ophthalmopathy had moderate-to-severe activity, CAS ≥3, NOSPECS ≥4 and under 3 months' duration. Amplification of the TCR beta CDR3 regions used RNA transcripts (as template). Investigators did first-round RT-PCR with HTBI primers, then second-round multiplex PCR. TCRdb re-derived calls from the multiplex PCR reads in MiXCR, one entry per CDR3 protein. The data contain 300,000 or so distinct CDR3 sequences, about a sixth of them singletons. These data originate in a study of Graves' ophthalmopathy and Graves' hyperthyroidism. Study summary: Samples of peripheral blood were obtained at initial diagnosis, prior to treatment of any kind.

V gave up 2 bases and J gave up 3 bases, with 11 bases separating them. The V gene's germline CDR1 is SGHRS and CDR2 YFSETQ. This CDR3 region has 15 residues. Sequenced: peripheral blood. This clonotype originated in an adult man with Graves' ophthalmopathy. The genes are TRBV5-1 and TRBJ2-2; D might be TRBD1 (5 bases). This CDR3 reads CASSFTGSHTGELFF. The CDR3 DNA is TGCGCCAGCAGCTTTACAGGTTCCCACACCGGGGAGCTGTTTTTT.